Below, 17 T cell receptor beta chains from the same sample are listed, as sequenced in a study of OX40 agonist ivuxolimab in advanced cancers. Generated by immunoSEQ multiplex PCR, the TCRdb table keeps only in-frame clones and is missing some. The repertoire consists of fewer than 55,000 clones, with less than 90% occurring once and the leading ten covering 11% to 15%. This sample comprised CD4+ or CD8+ T cells sorted from blood, obtained in a trial of the OX40 agonist ivuxolimab. The source of these receptors is an adult with an advanced solid tumor such as melanoma, head and neck, liver or kidney cancer.

The genes are TRBV7-9 and TRBJ2-3; no definite D call. Trimming removed 5 bases from V and 3 bases from J, with 12 bases in between. This CDR3 spans 14 amino acids. Germline loops: CDR1 SEHNR, CDR2 FQNEAQ (reference sequence). DNA of the CDR3: TGTGCCAGCAGCCCGTCCCTAGATACAGATACGCAGTATTTT. Translating it yields CASSPSLDTDTQYF.

The J gene is TRBJ2-2, the V gene TRBV19; no reliable D call. The V gene lost 8 bases and the J gene lost 0 bases, with 13 bases spanning the gap. The CDR3 extends over 15 amino acids. Germline CDR1 LNHDA, CDR2 SQIVND (reference sequence). The CDR3 here is CASSSSGSNTGELFF. CDR3 DNA sequence: TGTGCCAGTTCCTCGTCCGGGTCGAACACCGGGGAGCTGTTTTTT.

This chain links TRBV2 with TRBJ1-1; D not resolved. Germline CDR1 and CDR2: SNHLY and FYNNEI. V lost 0 bases and J lost 7, with 12 bases in between. The CDR3 length is 14 residues. CDR3 protein: CASSEAQEKLEAFF. CDR3 sequence (DNA): TGTGCCAGCAGTGAAGCTCAGGAGAAACTTGAAGCTTTCTTT.

The chain carries TRBV9 and TRBJ1-1; TRBD1 is a possible D gene (6 bases). Trimming left V 0 bases short and J 3 bases short, with 9 bases between. The CDR3 covers 14 residues. CDR1 is SGDLS, CDR2 YYNGEE, per germline. CDR3 region: CASSVGTGHTEAFF. CDR3 DNA: TGTGCCAGCAGCGTAGGAACAGGGCACACTGAAGCTTTCTTT.

The chain carries TRBV5-1 and TRBJ2-2; TRBD2 is a possible D gene (6 bases). This CDR3 comprises 15 residues. Trimming stripped 6 bases from V and 6 bases from J, with 18 bases between. CDR1 SGHRS and CDR2 YFSETQ come from the germline V gene. CDR3 amino acids: CASKLAPGVAGELFF. The CDR3 nucleotides read TGCGCCAGCAAGCTCGCCCCGGGGGTCGCCGGGGAGCTGTTTTTT.

This sequence joins TRBV25-1 and TRBJ1-2; the match to TRBD1 covers 11 bases. Germline V CDR1 and CDR2: MGHDK, SYGVNS. The CDR3 runs to 14 residues. Unmatched junction bases numbered 6, after V lost 8 bases and J lost 4 bases. CDR3 nucleotides: TGTGCCAGCCAAAGGACAGGGGGCCGCTATGGCTACACCTTC. Residues: CASQRTGGRYGYTF.

This chain joins TRBV11-2 and TRBJ2-1, with D perhaps TRBD1 (6 bases). This CDR3 is built from 17 residues. Germline V gene sequence: CDR1 SGHAT, CDR2 FQNNGV. V was shortened by 0 bases and J by 0 bases, with 12 bases between the two germline ends. The CDR3 reads CASSLEQGIISYNEQFF. CDR3 bases: TGTGCCAGCAGCTTAGAACAGGGTATAATCTCCTACAATGAGCAGTTCTTC.

The V and J genes are TRBV5-6 and TRBJ1-2; D is undetermined. V was shortened by 0 bases and J by 4 bases, with 7 bases between the two germline ends. The CDR3 has 13 residues. The germline V gene has CDR1 SGHDT and CDR2 YYEEEE. CDR3 in amino acids: CASSLAGSYGYTF. The DNA for the CDR3 is TGTGCCAGCAGCTTGGCGGGCTCCTATGGCTACACCTTC. The variable domain in full, completed from reference TRBV5-6 and TRBJ1-2, reads DAGVTQSPTHLIKTRGQQVTLRCSPKSGHDTVSWYQQALGQGPQFIFQYYEEEERQRGNFPDRFSGHQFPNYSSELNVNALLLGDSALYLCASSLAGSYGYTFGSGTRLTVV.

The chain joins TRBV2 to TRBJ2-5, with D unclear. This CDR3 spans 11 amino acids. Germline-derived CDR1 and CDR2 are SNHLY and FYNNEI. Trimming cost V 4 bases and J 5 bases, with 5 bases left between them. CDR3 protein: CASSGSETQYF. The CDR3 coding sequence is TGTGCCAGCAGTGGGAGCGAGACCCAGTACTTC.

This chain uses TRBV19 with TRBJ1-1, with D tentatively TRBD1 (5 bases). Trimming cost V 2 bases and J 5 bases, with 15 bases left between them. The CDR3 is 15 amino acids. CDR1 LNHDA and CDR2 SQIVND come from the germline V gene (reference sequence). CDR3 loop: CASSIPRGRGTEAFF. CDR3 bases: TGTGCCAGTAGTATACCCCGGGGGAGAGGAACTGAAGCTTTCTTT.

The CDR3: CASSPMASGNNEQFF. The CDR3 nucleotides read TGTGCCAGCTCACCAATGGCTAGCGGGAACAATGAGCAGTTCTTC. The rearrangement uses TRBV18 and TRBJ2-1; TRBD2 matches 9 bases. Germline assignment: CDR1 KGHSH and CDR2 LQKENI. V lost 2 bases and J lost 5; bases outside the gene matches: 4. The CDR3 runs to 15 residues.

The chain couples TRBV6-5 to TRBJ2-5, with a tentative D call TRBD1 (6 bases). Germline CDR1 reads MNHEY; CDR2 reads SVGAGI. This CDR3 comprises 15 residues. The V and J ends lost 10 bases and 5 bases respectively, with 23 bases between them. DNA for the CDR3: TGTGCCACTTCATTGCTGGGGGCCCTCGTGGAGACCCAGTACTTC. This codes for CATSLLGALVETQYF.

V gene TRBV4-1 combines with J gene TRBJ1-6; D gene uncertain. The germline CDR1 and CDR2 sequences are MGHRA and YSYEKL. The V gene lost 0 bases and the J gene lost 6 bases, with 9 bases spanning the gap. CDR3 length: 15 amino acids. In nucleotides, the CDR3 is TGCGCCAGCAGCCAAGATACTGGGTTTAATTCACCCCTCCACTTT. Translated, it gives CASSQDTGFNSPLHF.

V gene TRBV4-3 combines with J gene TRBJ2-2; possible D gene TRBD1, 6 bases. The V end was cut by 0 bases, the J end by 6 bases, with 20 bases between. The CDR3 sequence is 18 residues long. Germline CDR1 LGHNA, CDR2 YSLEER. The CDR3 DNA reads TGCGCCAGCAGCCAAGATCTCTTTGAATTAGGGGGATCCGGGGAGCTGTTTTTT. Protein: CASSQDLFELGGSGELFF.

The chain uses TRBV9 and TRBJ2-1; unclear D gene. CDR1 is SGDLS and CDR2 is YYNGEE in the germline V gene. There are 15 residues in the CDR3. V lost 0 bases, J lost 0 bases, and 7 bases lay in between. CDR3 loop: CASSVETSSYNEQFF. DNA for the CDR3: TGTGCCAGCAGCGTAGAGACGAGCTCCTACAATGAGCAGTTCTTC.

The chain joins TRBV7-9 to TRBJ1-2; D not certain. The CDR3 runs to 13 residues. V was shortened by 1 base and J by 3 bases, with 6 bases between the two germline ends. The germline gives CDR1 SEHNR, CDR2 FQNEAQ (reference sequence). CDR3: CASSLGEYYGYTF. The CDR3 DNA follows: TGTGCCAGCAGCTTAGGGGAATACTATGGCTACACCTTC. Full variable domain (rest looked up from reference TRBV7-9 and TRBJ1-2): DTGVSQNPRHKITKRGQNVTFRCDPISEHNRLYWYRQTLGQGPEFLTYFQNEAQLEKSRLLSDRFSAERPKGSFSTLEIQRTEQGDSAMYLCASSLGEYYGYTFGSGTRLTVV.

This chain joins TRBV29-1 and TRBJ1-2, with 8 bases lining up with TRBD1. CDR1 and CDR2 from the germline V gene are SQVTM and ANQGSEA. This CDR3 has 15 amino acids. The trim removed 7 bases at V and 5 bases at J, leaving 15 bases unmatched. The chain's CDR3 is CSADGAPGQEYGYTF. CDR3 nucleotides: TGCAGCGCCGACGGCGCCCCGGGACAGGAGTATGGCTACACCTTC.